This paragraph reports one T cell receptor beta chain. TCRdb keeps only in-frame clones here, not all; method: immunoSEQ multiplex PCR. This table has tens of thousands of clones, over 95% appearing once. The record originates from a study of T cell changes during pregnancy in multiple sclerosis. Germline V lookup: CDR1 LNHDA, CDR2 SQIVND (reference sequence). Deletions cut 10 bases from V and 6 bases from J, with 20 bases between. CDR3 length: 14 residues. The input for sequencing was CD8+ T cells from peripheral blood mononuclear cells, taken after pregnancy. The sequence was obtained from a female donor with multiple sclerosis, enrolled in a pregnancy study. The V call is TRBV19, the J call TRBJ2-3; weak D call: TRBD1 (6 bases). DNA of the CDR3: TGTGCCACCGCCGGGACACATCGCAGGGATACGCAGTATTTT. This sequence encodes CATAGTHRRDTQYF.